These T cell receptor beta chains were read from a single sample in a study of PD-1 blockade in classical Hodgkin lymphoma. Sequenced by immunoSEQ multiplex PCR; TCRdb stores in-frame clones only, minus some. The sample yields about 20,000 clones, roughly 84% seen once. Sequenced here: peripheral blood mononuclear cells (PBMCs), sampled at baseline. The receptors stem from a human donor with classical Hodgkin lymphoma. The CDR3 runs from the conserved cysteine through the conserved F or W. A D gene is named only where the DNA matches it firmly. Expanded clones are given a class, and other clones once, few, many or no size at all.

>.|TRBV2|TRBD2|TRBJ2-3
TGTGCCAGCAGGGACGGACTAGCGACAGATACGCAGTATTTT
CASRDGLATDTQYF
>.|TRBV6-5|.|TRBJ1-1
TGTGCCAGCAGTGACTCGAGAGCAGGGGACACTGAAGCTTTCTTT
CASSDSRAGDTEAFF
>.|TRBV6-6|.|TRBJ1-5
TGTGCCAGCAGAAAAACGGGGTTTAGCAATCAGCCCCAGCATTTT
CASRKTGFSNQPQHF
>once|TRBV12-5|.|TRBJ1-1
TGTGCTAGTTCCACGGGGGTGGTGAACACTGAAGCTTTCTTT
CASSTGVVNTEAFF
>few|TRBV27|.|TRBJ2-7
TGTGCCAGCAGTTTCAACCACAGGGTAAGCTCCTACGAGCAGTACTTC
CASSFNHRVSSYEQYF
>.|TRBV9|TRBD2|TRBJ2-7
TGTGCCAGCGCCCCGGGACTAGACTCCTACGAGCAGTACTTC
CASAPGLDSYEQYF
>.|TRBV11-2|TRBD1|TRBJ2-7
TGTGCCAGCAGCTGGGGACAGGGTAGCTCCTACGAGCAGTACTTC
CASSWGQGSSYEQYF
>once|TRBV5-1|.|TRBJ2-2
TGCGCCAGCAGACCGGACACGACCGGGGAGCTGTTTTTT
CASRPDTTGELFF
>once|TRBV19|.|TRBJ1-2
TGTGCCAGTAGTACGCAGATCTATGGCTACACCTTC
CASSTQIYGYTF
>once|TRBV4-3|TRBD2|TRBJ2-1
TGCGCCAGCAGCCCTAACGGGGGCGGGGGGGAATGGGAGCAGTTCTTC
CASSPNGGGGEWEQFF
>.|TRBV15|.|TRBJ1-2
TGTGCCACCAGCAGAGATGGGGCGGGTGGTGGCTACACCTTC
CATSRDGAGGGYTF
>.|TRBV7-9|.|TRBJ1-4
TGTGCCAGCAGCCCCCGGGGGAGGAGGCCTTATGAAAAACTGTTTTTT
CASSPRGRRPYEKLFF
>few|TRBV2|TRBD1|TRBJ1-6
TGTGCCAGCAGGGACAGGGTCAGCAATTCACCCCTCCACTTT
CASRDRVSNSPLHF
>.|TRBV5-1|.|TRBJ1-1
TGCGCCAGCAGGGGGGAAACTGAAGCTTTCTTT
CASRGETEAFF
>.|TRBV28|.|TRBJ2-5
TGTGCCAGCAGTTTCGGCCCCCTAAGAGGAGAGACCCAGTACTTC
CASSFGPLRGETQYF
>.|TRBV4-1|.|TRBJ2-1
TGCGCCAGCAGCCAGGAGACAGGGCCGCGGGGCAATGAGCAGTTCTTC
CASSQETGPRGNEQFF
>once|TRBV18|.|TRBJ2-5
TGTGCCAGCTCACCCTTCGACATACTAGAGACCCAGTACTTC
CASSPFDILETQYF
>once|TRBV6-1|.|TRBJ2-7
TGTGTCAGCAGTTGGGACTCCTACGAGCAGTACTTC
CVSSWDSYEQYF
>.|TRBV5-6|.|TRBJ2-7
TGTGCCAGCAGCTTGGGGACAGCAAAAGCCCTCTACGAGCAGTACTTC
CASSLGTAKALYEQYF
>.|TRBV5-4|.|TRBJ2-3
TGTGCCAGCAGCCTGGAGGGACTCCACGAGGATACGCAGTATTTT
CASSLEGLHEDTQYF
>.|TRBV6-1|TRBD1|TRBJ2-3
TGTGCCAGCAATGCCGGGACAGAGGTCACAGATACGCAGTATTTT
CASNAGTEVTDTQYF
>.|TRBV6-1|.|TRBJ1-1
TGTGCCAGCAGTGACTCGGGAGGGAGCACTGAAGCTTTCTTT
CASSDSGGSTEAFF
>.|TRBV6-6|TRBD1|TRBJ1-5
TGTGCCAGCAGACCTGGACAGGGGGCTCAGCCCCAGCATTTT
CASRPGQGAQPQHF
>.|TRBV18|.|TRBJ2-2
TGTGCCAGCTCCCCCGGGGCCAGCGCGACCACCGGGGAGCTGTTTTTT
CASSPGASATTGELFF
>few|TRBV7-2|.|TRBJ1-2
TGTGCCAGCAGCACGACAGGTGACTATGGCTACACCTTC
CASSTTGDYGYTF
>.|TRBV7-2|.|TRBJ2-1
TGTGCCAGCAGCTTAAACCCACCCCCAAGGGGCTACAATGAGCAGTTCTTC
CASSLNPPPRGYNEQFF
>.|TRBV6-5|TRBD2|TRBJ2-2
TGTGCCAGCAGTTACCAGCGGGGACTCACCGGGGAGCTGTTTTTT
CASSYQRGLTGELFF
>.|TRBV5-4|.|TRBJ2-3
TGTGCCAGCAGCCCGGACGGGGATAGCACAGATACGCAGTATTTT
CASSPDGDSTDTQYF
>.|TRBV6-5|TRBD1|TRBJ1-2
TGTGCCAGCAGCCTAGCAGGGGGCTCTAACTATGGCTACACCTTC
CASSLAGGSNYGYTF
>.|TRBV7-2|.|TRBJ1-1
TGTGCCAGCAGCTTAGATCTGGGCAGTAGTGAAGCTTTCTTT
CASSLDLGSSEAFF
>few|TRBV6-6|.|TRBJ2-7
TGTGCCAGCAGTTACGCGACATTGGGCTACGAGCAGTACTTC
CASSYATLGYEQYF
>.|TRBV19|TRBD2|TRBJ2-1
TGTGCCAGTAGGACACTAGCGGGGTTGTACAATGAGCAGTTCTTC
CASRTLAGLYNEQFF
>.|TRBV15|.|TRBJ1-2
TGTGCCACCAGCAGAGATCGGGGGGGCTATGGCTACACCTTC
CATSRDRGGYGYTF
>.|TRBV21-1|.|TRBJ2-7
TGTGCCAGCAGCAAAAAAAAGGGGGATGGACAGGCCAGCTCTTGCTTCTACGAGCAGTACTTC
CASSKKKGDGQASSCFYEQYF
>.|TRBV7-2|.|TRBJ1-1
TGTGCCAGCAGCCCACTGCCTTCAGGGAGCGCTGAAGCTTTCTTT
CASSPLPSGSAEAFF
>.|TRBV30|.|TRBJ1-4
TGTGCCTGGCCCAGGATCAGGGAGGGTGAAAAACTGTTTTTT
CAWPRIREGEKLFF
>.|TRBV5-6|TRBD1|TRBJ1-2
TGTGCCAGCAGCTTGGGACAGGGGGCGAGGTATGGCTACACCTTC
CASSLGQGARYGYTF
>.|TRBV6-5|.|TRBJ1-2
TGTGCCGCGACCGGGATCCCAGCTAACTATGGCTACACCTTC
CAATGIPANYGYTF
>.|TRBV13|.|TRBJ2-5
TGTGCCAGCAGCTTACGGGACAAAGAGACCCAGTACTTC
CASSLRDKETQYF
>.|TRBV5-1|TRBD2|TRBJ2-7
TGCGCCAGCAGCTTGATACTAGCGGGGACTAGGTACTTC
CASSLILAGTRYF
>.|TRBV5-6|.|TRBJ2-7
TGTGCCAGCAGCTTGGTCGGGGAGGCCTACGAGCAGTACTTC
CASSLVGEAYEQYF
>.|TRBV18|.|TRBJ1-1
TGTGCCAGCTCACCACGACCAGGGCCGGACACTGAAGCTTTCTTT
CASSPRPGPDTEAFF
>few|TRBV30|TRBD1|TRBJ1-6
TGTGCCTGGAGGGGACAGGGCTCTTTACCCCTCCACTTT
CAWRGQGSLPLHF
>.|TRBV4-3|.|TRBJ1-3
TGCGCCAGCAGCCAAGAGACTGGAAACACCATATATTTT
CASSQETGNTIYF
>.|TRBV7-3|TRBD1|TRBJ2-3
TGTGCCAGCAGCTCACAGGGGACAGATACGCAGTATTTT
CASSSQGTDTQYF
>.|TRBV19|.|TRBJ2-7
TGTGCCAGTAGTCTTGGAATCCGGGGCTACGAGCAGTACTTC
CASSLGIRGYEQYF
>few|TRBV5-4|TRBD2|TRBJ2-7
TGTGCCAGCAGCCAGGGAATAGCGGGGGCCCGCGTCGGCGAGCAGTACTTC
CASSQGIAGARVGEQYF
>.|TRBV27|TRBD1|TRBJ2-5
TGTGCCAGCAGTGCGGACAGGGGGATCGAGACCCAGTACTTC
CASSADRGIETQYF